Listed below are T cell receptor beta chains from one sample, sequenced in a study of untreated major depressive disorder. Clones were sequenced by immunoSEQ multiplex PCR, and TCRdb holds only the in-frame ones, with some missing. The sample consists of 20,000 or so clones, about 87% of them appearing once. The sample consisted of CD4+ T cells from PBMCs. The receptors originated from a woman aged 25 to 45 in good health. CDR3s include the opening cysteine and the closing phenylalanine or tryptophan. D genes are given only for firm matches. The listing skips clone size in some rows; elsewhere it reads once, few, many or a size class.

clone_size cdr3_length d_call j_call v_call cdr3_nt cdr3_aa
NA 14 NA TRBJ1-2 TRBV5-6 TGTGCCAGCAGCTTTATTCAGGCCGAAGATGGCTACACCTTC CASSFIQAEDGYTF
few 16 NA TRBJ1-4 TRBV6-5 TGTGCCAGCAGTTACCGGGCAGATCCAGCTAATGAAAAACTGTTTTTT CASSYRADPANEKLFF
NA 19 NA TRBJ2-6 TRBV19 TGTGCCAGTACCATAAGGGCCCCGGCGCTGACCGCTGGGGCCAACGTCCTGACTTTC CASTIRAPALTAGANVLTF
NA 12 NA TRBJ1-5 TRBV7-8 TGTGCCAGCAGCTTAGAGGATCAGCCCCAGCATTTT CASSLEDQPQHF
NA 13 NA TRBJ1-1 TRBV11-2 TGTGCCAGCAGGTACGTCCAGGGCCATCCGGCTTTCTTT CASRYVQGHPAFF
NA 16 NA TRBJ1-6 TRBV6-6 TGTGCCAGCAGCCGGGGTCAGGGCGCGTTGGGATCACCCCTCCACTTT CASSRGQGALGSPLHF
NA 14 NA TRBJ2-3 TRBV29-1 TGCAGCGCTGGGGGTGGCGGGTGGTCAGATACGCAGTATTTT CSAGGGGWSDTQYF
NA 16 NA TRBJ1-2 TRBV30 TGTGCCTGGAGCACAACGCCTCAAGAGGGTCGCTATGGCTACACCTTC CAWSTTPQEGRYGYTF
once 15 TRBD1 TRBJ1-5 TRBV2 TGTGCCAGCAGCGCGACAGGGGCGCGCAATCAGCCCCAGCATTTT CASSATGARNQPQHF
once 14 TRBD2 TRBJ2-7 TRBV10-3 TGTGCCATCAGGGGGTCCGGGGAGGGCTACGAGCAGTACTTC CAIRGSGEGYEQYF
NA 12 NA TRBJ1-4 TRBV19 TGTGCCAGTAGCCGACTTAATGAAAAACTGTTTTTT CASSRLNEKLFF
few 15 NA TRBJ2-6 TRBV11-2 TGTGCCAGCAGCTTAACAGGGACTGGGGCCAACGTCCTGACTTTC CASSLTGTGANVLTF
NA 14 NA TRBJ2-2 TRBV7-2 TGTGCCAGCACCCCCCTCAGGGGAAGCGGGGAGCTGTTTTTT CASTPLRGSGELFF
once 15 TRBD2 TRBJ2-1 TRBV5-1 TGCGCCAGCAGCTTAACGGGGGGCTCCTACAATGAGCAGTTCTTC CASSLTGGSYNEQFF
NA 12 NA TRBJ1-2 TRBV2 TGTGCCAGCAGTGATGAAATCTATGGCTACACCTTC CASSDEIYGYTF
NA 15 NA TRBJ1-6 TRBV19 TGTGCCAGTAGTATCGACAGAGACTATAATTCACCCCTCCACTTT CASSIDRDYNSPLHF
NA 13 TRBD2 TRBJ2-7 TRBV5-1 TGCGCCAGCAGGGGGACTACATCATCCGAGCAGTACTTC CASRGTTSSEQYF
NA 12 NA TRBJ2-7 TRBV6-6 TGTGCCAGCAGCCTAGACGGTTACGAGCAGTACTTC CASSLDGYEQYF
NA 15 NA TRBJ2-3 TRBV15 TGTGCCACCACGGAGTTAGCTCGAGGCACAGATACGCAGTATTTT CATTELARGTDTQYF
NA 11 NA TRBJ1-5 TRBV20-1 TGCAGTGCTAGAGGCAGGGGGCCCCAGCATTTT CSARGRGPQHF
NA 14 NA TRBJ1-5 TRBV7-2 TGTGCCAGCAGCTTCAGGGGAACCAATCAGCCCCAGCATTTT CASSFRGTNQPQHF
NA 14 TRBD2 TRBJ2-2 TRBV30 TGTGCCGGGCGGGGGGCATCGAACACCGGGGAGCTGTTTTTT CAGRGASNTGELFF
NA 17 NA TRBJ1-4 TRBV7-9 TGTGCCAGCAGCTCACCCGTAGGGAGTGCAACTAATGAAAAACTGTTTTTT CASSSPVGSATNEKLFF
once 13 NA TRBJ1-1 TRBV30 TGTGCCTGGAGCAGGGACCCAAACACTGAAGCTTTCTTT CAWSRDPNTEAFF
NA 17 TRBD1 TRBJ2-5 TRBV19 TGTGCCAGTAGTATAGAGGGCAGGGGGCTTGTCCAAGAGACCCAGTACTTC CASSIEGRGLVQETQYF
once 16 TRBD1 TRBJ2-7 TRBV5-1 TGCGCCAGCAGCTTGGGGTGGGGACAGGGGGCCGACGAGCAGTACTTC CASSLGWGQGADEQYF
NA 13 NA TRBJ1-2 TRBV5-4 TGTGCCAGCAGCTTCGGGACACCTAATGGCTACACCTTC CASSFGTPNGYTF
NA 17 NA TRBJ1-4 TRBV28 TGTGCCAGCAGTTCATATCTCAAAGGGGCCTATAATGAAAAACTGTTTTTT CASSSYLKGAYNEKLFF